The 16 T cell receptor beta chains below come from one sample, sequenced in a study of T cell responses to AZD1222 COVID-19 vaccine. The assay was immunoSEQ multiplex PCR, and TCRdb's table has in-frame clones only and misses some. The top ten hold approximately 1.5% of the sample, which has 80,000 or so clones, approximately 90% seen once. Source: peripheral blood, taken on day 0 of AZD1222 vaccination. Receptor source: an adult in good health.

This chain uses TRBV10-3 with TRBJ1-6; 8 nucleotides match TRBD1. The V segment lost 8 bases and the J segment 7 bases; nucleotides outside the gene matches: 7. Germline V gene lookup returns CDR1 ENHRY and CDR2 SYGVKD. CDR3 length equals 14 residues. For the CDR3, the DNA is TGTGCCATCCGTGGACAGGGTGACAATTCACCCCTCCACTTT. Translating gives CAIRGQGDNSPLHF.

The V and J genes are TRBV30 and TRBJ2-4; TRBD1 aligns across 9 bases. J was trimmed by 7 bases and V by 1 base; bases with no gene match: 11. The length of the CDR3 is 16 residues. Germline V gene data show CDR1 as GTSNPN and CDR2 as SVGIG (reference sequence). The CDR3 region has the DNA TGTGCCTGGAGTGCAGGGACAGGGAGAACCGGGAACATTCAGTACTTC. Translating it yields CAWSAGTGRTGNIQYF. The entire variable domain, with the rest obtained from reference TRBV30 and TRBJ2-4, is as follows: SQTIHQWPATLVQPVGSPLSLECTVEGTSNPNLYWYRQAAGRGLQLLFYSVGIGQISSEVPQNLSASRPQDRQFILSSKKLLLSDSGFYLCAWSAGTGRTGNIQYFGAGTRLSVL.

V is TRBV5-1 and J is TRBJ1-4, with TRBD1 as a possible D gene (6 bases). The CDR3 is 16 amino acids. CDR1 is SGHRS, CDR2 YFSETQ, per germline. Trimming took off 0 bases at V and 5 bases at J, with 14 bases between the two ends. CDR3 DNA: TGCGCCAGCAGCTTGGCCGTTTTGGGGGCCAATGAAAAACTGTTTTTT. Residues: CASSLAVLGANEKLFF.

CDR3 sequence (DNA): TGTGCCGTTCGACAGGGAGGGAACACTGAAGCTTTCTTT. This codes for CAVRQGGNTEAFF. The chain links TRBV10-3 to TRBJ1-1; 7 bases are a match to TRBD1. The CDR3 covers 13 residues. CDR1 and CDR2 from the germline V gene are ENHRY and SYGVKD. J was trimmed by 1 base and V by 11 bases; bases with no gene match: 7.

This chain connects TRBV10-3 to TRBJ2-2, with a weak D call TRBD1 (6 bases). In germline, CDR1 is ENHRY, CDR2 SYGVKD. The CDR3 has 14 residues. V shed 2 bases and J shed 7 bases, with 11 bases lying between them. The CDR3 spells CAISEPGAGGELFF. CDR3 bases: TGTGCCATCAGTGAGCCAGGGGCGGGCGGGGAGCTGTTTTTT.

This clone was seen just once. The CDR3 nucleotides read TGTGCCAGTACTCACCCCCCCGGCAATTCACCCCTCCACTTT. Amino acids: CASTHPPGNSPLHF. This chain joins TRBV19 and TRBJ1-6; D is unresolved. The CDR3 totals 14 residues. V shed 7 bases and J shed 7 bases, with 14 bases lying between them. Per germline, CDR1 LNHDA and CDR2 SQIVND (reference sequence).

The CDR3 sequence: CSARDRAFF. DNA for the CDR3: TGCAGTGCAAGGGACCGGGCGTTCTTC. The chain links TRBV20-1 to TRBJ2-1; D may be TRBD1 or TRBD2 (5 bases each). Trimming removed 6 bases at V and 15 bases at J, with 12 bases between. CDR1 is DFQATT, CDR2 SNEGSKA, per germline (reference sequence). The CDR3 spans 9 residues.

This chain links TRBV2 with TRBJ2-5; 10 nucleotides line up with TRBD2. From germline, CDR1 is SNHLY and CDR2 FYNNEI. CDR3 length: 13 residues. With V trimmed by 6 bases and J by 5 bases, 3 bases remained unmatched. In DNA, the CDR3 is TGTGCCAGCAGACTAGCGGGAACGGAGACCCAGTACTTC. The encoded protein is CASRLAGTETQYF.

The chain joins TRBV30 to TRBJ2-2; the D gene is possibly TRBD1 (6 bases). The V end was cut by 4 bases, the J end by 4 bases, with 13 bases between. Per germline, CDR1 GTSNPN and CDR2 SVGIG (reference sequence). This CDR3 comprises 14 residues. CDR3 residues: CAWKGGPSTGELFF. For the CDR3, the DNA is TGTGCCTGGAAAGGGGGACCATCCACCGGGGAGCTGTTTTTT.

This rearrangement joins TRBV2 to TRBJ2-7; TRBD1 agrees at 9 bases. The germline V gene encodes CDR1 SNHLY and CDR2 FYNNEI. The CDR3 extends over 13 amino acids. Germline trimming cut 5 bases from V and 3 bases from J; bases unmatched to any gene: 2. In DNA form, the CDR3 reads TGTGCCAGCAGTCCGACAGGGGGCTACGAGCAGTACTTC. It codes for CASSPTGGYEQYF.

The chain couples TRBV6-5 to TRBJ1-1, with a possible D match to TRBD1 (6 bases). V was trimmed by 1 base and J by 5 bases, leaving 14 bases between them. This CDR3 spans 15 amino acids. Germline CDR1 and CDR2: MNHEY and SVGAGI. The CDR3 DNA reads TGTGCCAGCAGTTACTTACCAGGGGATGGAACTGAAGCTTTCTTT. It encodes CASSYLPGDGTEAFF.

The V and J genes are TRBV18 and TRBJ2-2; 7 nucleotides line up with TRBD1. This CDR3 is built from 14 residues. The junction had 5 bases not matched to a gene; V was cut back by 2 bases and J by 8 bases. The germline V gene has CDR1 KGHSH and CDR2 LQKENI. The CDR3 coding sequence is TGTGCCAGCTCACCAACAGGGGCCACGGGGGAGCTGTTTTTT. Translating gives CASSPTGATGELFF.

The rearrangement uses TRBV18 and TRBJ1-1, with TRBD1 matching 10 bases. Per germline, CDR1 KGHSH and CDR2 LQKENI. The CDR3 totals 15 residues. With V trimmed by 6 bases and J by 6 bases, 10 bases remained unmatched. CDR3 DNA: TGTGCCAGCTCTCTCGGGACAGGGGATATTGCTGAAGCTTTCTTT. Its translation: CASSLGTGDIAEAFF.

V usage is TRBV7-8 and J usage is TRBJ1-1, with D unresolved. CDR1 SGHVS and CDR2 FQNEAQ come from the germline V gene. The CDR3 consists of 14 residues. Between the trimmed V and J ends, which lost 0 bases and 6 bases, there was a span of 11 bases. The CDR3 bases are TGTGCCAGCAGCTTAGCCGGACTTGAAGCTGAAGCTTTCTTT. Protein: CASSLAGLEAEAFF.

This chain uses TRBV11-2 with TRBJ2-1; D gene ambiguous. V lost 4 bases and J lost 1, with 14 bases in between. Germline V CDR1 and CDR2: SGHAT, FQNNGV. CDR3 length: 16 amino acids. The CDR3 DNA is TGTGCCAGCAGCTCAGGTTTAGCCGTATCCTACAATGAGCAGTTCTTC. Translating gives CASSSGLAVSYNEQFF.

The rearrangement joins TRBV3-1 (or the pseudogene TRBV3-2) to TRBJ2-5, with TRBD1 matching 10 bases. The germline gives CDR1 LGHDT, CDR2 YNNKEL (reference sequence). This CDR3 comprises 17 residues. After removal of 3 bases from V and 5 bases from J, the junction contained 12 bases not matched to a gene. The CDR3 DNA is TGTGCCAGCAGCCACATAAAGGACAGGGGGAGCAGGGAGACCCAGTACTTC. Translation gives CASSHIKDRGSRETQYF.